The clone carrying this TCR beta chain was found once. The sample originates from a study of blood T cell repertoires in COVID-19. As for the study in general: Samples came from the United States, Italy and Spain, spanning acute and convalescent COVID-19.

Assay used: immunoSEQ multiplex PCR; TCRdb lists only in-frame clones, some missing. The top ten clones hold roughly 13% of a sample with 160,000 or so clones, around 81% of them seen once. Sequencing was carried out using peripheral blood. This receptor was taken from a man aged 70 or older who had recovered from COVID-19.

CDR3 in DNA: TGCAGCGTTGGCCGACAGGGATTGGCCGGGGCCAACGTCCTGACTTTC. Translation gives CSVGRQGLAGANVLTF. The chain uses TRBV29-1 and TRBJ2-6; the match to TRBD1 covers 7 bases. Germline loops: CDR1 SQVTM, CDR2 ANQGSEA. J was trimmed by 4 bases and V by 4 bases; bases with no gene match: 10. This CDR3 is 16 amino acids long.